Listed here are 4 T cell receptor beta chains from one sample, sequenced in a study of early T cells in non-severe SARS-CoV-2 infection. TCRdb redid the calling of the 5' RACE reads with MiXCR, one entry per CDR3 protein. The sample holds 54,000 or so distinct CDR3 sequences; around 12% are singletons and the top ten take approximately 4.8%. The sequencing sample was made of whole blood. The receptors stem from an adult who was a healthcare worker with PCR-confirmed SARS-CoV-2 infection or an uninfected control (not recorded which).

There are a few counts of this clonotype. The germline gene is not matched at one end of the junction; a read error may be the cause. The chain joins TRBV2 to TRBJ2-2; perhaps TRBD1 as D (6 bases). Per germline, CDR1 SNHLY and CDR2 FYNNEI. The CDR3 loop spans 15 amino acids. The chain's CDR3 is CASKGTRGRAGELSF. Written as DNA, the CDR3 is TGTGCCAGCAAGGGAACCAGGGGACGAGCCGGGGAGCTGTCTTTT.

In regard to this clonotype: The conserved phenylalanine or tryptophan is not found at the CDR3 terminus, so this likely reflects a read error. The J gene is TRBJ2-6, the V gene TRBV7-6, with D possibly TRBD2 on 6 matching bases. Germline loops: CDR1 SGHVS, CDR2 FNYEAQ. This CDR3 spans 19 amino acids. V shed 1 base and J shed 0 bases, with 16 bases lying between them. CDR3 in amino acids: CASSLEGTASFSGANVLTS. The CDR3 nucleotides read TGTGCCAGCAGCTTAGAAGGGACTGCTAGCTTCTCTGGGGCCAACGTCCTGACTTCC.

In this sample, this clonotype turned up a few times. This sequence joins TRBV5-1 and TRBJ1-1; TRBD1 aligns across 7 bases. The CDR3 sequence is 14 residues long. The ends lost 4 bases at V and 3 bases at J; junction bases unmatched: 6. CDR1 is SGHRS, CDR2 YFSETQ, per germline. Here the CDR3 DNA reads TGCGCCAGCAGCCCAAGACAGGGAGACACTGAAGCTTTCTTT. It codes for CASSPRQGDTEAFF.

The sample holds a few counts of this clonotype. V usage is TRBV20-1 and J usage is TRBJ1-5, with D unresolved. Trimming shortened V by 2 bases and J by 2 bases, and 19 bases separated the two germline ends. The CDR3 contains 17 residues. The germline gives CDR1 DFQATT, CDR2 SNEGSKA (reference sequence). The CDR3 nucleotides are TGCAGTGCTAGAAGTTCGTTGGGGTTTATTGGCAATCAGCCCCAGCATTTT. Translating it yields CSARSSLGFIGNQPQHF.